This TCR beta chain was captured in a study of blood T cell repertoires in COVID-19. Whole-study context: Sources were T cells, B-cell-depleted T cells, or PBMCs; the material itself was cDNA or gDNA.

The J segment lost 2 bases and the V segment lost 0 bases, leaving 3 bases of the junction unmatched. Germline values: CDR1 SGHTA, CDR2 FQGNSA. The CDR3 sequence is 16 residues long. The repertoire was sequenced with immunoSEQ multiplex PCR; TCRdb's copy has only in-frame clones and lacks some. The profile shows about 430,000 clones, approximately 90% of them singletons. Assignments of participants to cohorts depended upon their own reported clinical history. The study counted Cohort 3 donors as recovered given two negative PCRs, clearance, or symptom resolution. The sequencing sample was made of PBMCs or T cells enriched from blood (not recorded which). The chain is built from TRBV7-2 and TRBJ2-1; 8 nucleotides match TRBD2. The receptor comes from a man in his thirties or forties who had recovered from COVID-19. In nucleotides, the CDR3 is TGTGCCAGCAGCTTAGCCCAACTAGCGGCCTACAATGAGCAGTTCTTC. This sequence encodes CASSLAQLAAYNEQFF. The complete variable domain, with remaining parts taken from reference TRBV7-2 and TRBJ2-1, reads GAGVSQSPSNKVTEKGKDVELRCDPISGHTALYWYRQSLGQGLEFLIYFQGNSAPDKSGLPSDRFSAERTGGSVSTLTIQRTQQEDSAVYLCASSLAQLAAYNEQFFGPGTRLTVL.